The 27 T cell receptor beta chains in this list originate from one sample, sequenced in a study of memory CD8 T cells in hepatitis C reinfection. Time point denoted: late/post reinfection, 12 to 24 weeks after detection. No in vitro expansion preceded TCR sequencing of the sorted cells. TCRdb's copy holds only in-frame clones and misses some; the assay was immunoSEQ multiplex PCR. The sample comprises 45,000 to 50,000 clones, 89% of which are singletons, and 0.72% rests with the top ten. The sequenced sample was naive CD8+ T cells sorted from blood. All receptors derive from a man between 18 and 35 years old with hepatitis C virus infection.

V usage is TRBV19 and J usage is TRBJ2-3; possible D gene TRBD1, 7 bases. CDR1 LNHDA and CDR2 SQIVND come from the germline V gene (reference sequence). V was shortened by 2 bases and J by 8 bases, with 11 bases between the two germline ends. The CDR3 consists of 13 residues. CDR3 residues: CASSITQGGTQYF. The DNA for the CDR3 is TGTGCCAGTAGTATAACCCAGGGGGGTACGCAGTATTTT.

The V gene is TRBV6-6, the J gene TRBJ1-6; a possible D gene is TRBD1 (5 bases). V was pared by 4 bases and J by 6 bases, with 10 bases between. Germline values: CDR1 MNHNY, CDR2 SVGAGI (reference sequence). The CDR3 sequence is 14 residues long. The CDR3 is CASSSTTVNSPLHF. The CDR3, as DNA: TGTGCCAGCAGTTCGACGACAGTTAATTCACCCCTCCACTTT.

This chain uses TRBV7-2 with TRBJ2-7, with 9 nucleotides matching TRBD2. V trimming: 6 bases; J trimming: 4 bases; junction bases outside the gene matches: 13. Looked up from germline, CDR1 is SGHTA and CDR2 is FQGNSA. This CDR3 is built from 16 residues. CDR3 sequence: CASSFSPSGAPYEQYF. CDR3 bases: TGTGCCAGCAGTTTTAGTCCTAGCGGGGCGCCTTACGAGCAGTACTTC.

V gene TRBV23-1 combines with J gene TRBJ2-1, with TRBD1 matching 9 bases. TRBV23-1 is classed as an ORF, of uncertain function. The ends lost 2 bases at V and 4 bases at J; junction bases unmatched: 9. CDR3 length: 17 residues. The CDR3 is CASSQPRWDRAYNEQFF. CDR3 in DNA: TGCGCCAGCAGTCAACCCCGATGGGACAGGGCTTACAATGAGCAGTTCTTC.

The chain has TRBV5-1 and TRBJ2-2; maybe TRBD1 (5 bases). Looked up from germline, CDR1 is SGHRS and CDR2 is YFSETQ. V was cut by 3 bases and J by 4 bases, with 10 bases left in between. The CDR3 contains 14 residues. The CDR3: CASSYLDSTGELFF. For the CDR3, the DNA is TGCGCCAGCAGCTACCTAGACAGCACCGGGGAGCTGTTTTTT.

DNA of the CDR3: TGCGCCAGCAGTGCCCGGGGCTACAATGAGCAGTTCTTC. Residues: CASSARGYNEQFF. V and J are TRBV10-2 and TRBJ2-1; D perhaps matches TRBD2 (5 bases). Trimming left V 4 bases short and J 3 bases short, with 7 bases between. Per the germline V gene, CDR1 is WSHSY and CDR2 is SAAADI. This CDR3 is built from 13 residues.

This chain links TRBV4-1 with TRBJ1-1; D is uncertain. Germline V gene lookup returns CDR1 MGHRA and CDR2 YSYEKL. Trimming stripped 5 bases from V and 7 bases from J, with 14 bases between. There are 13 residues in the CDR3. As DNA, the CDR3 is TGCGCCAGCAGCGTTACTCCGGGGTTTGAAGCTTTCTTT. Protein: CASSVTPGFEAFF.

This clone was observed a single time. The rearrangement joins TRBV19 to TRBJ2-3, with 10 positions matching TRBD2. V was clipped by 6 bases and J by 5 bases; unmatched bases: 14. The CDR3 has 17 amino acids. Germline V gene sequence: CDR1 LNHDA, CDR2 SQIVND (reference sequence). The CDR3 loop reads CASSPDGLAGVGDTQYF. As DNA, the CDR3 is TGTGCCAGTAGCCCTGACGGCCTAGCGGGAGTAGGAGATACGCAGTATTTT.

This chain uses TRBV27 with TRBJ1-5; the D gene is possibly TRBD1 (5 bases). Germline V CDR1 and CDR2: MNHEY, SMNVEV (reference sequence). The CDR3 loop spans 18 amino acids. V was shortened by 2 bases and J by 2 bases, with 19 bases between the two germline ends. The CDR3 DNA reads TGTGCCAGCAGTTTAAATCCCCCAATAGGGGAGGGCAATCAGCCCCAGCATTTT. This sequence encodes CASSLNPPIGEGNQPQHF.

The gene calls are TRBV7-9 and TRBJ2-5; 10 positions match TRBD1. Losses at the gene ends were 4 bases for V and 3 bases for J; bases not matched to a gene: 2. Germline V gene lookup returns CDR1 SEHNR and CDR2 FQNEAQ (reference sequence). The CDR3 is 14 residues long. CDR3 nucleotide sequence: TGTGCCAGCAGCTCGGGACAGGGGAAAGAGACCCAGTACTTC. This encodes CASSSGQGKETQYF.

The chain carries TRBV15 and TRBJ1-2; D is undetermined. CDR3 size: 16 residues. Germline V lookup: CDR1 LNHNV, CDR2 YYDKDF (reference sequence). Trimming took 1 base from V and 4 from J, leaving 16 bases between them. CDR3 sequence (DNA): TGTGCCACCAGCAGAGGGAGAAGCCTTATCGTCTATGGCTACACCTTC. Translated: CATSRGRSLIVYGYTF.

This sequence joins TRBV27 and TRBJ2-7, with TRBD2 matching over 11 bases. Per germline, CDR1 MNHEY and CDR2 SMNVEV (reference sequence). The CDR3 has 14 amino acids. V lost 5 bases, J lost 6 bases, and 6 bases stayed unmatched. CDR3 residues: CASSTGTSGIEQYF. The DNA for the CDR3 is TGTGCCAGCAGTACCGGGACTAGCGGAATCGAGCAGTACTTC.

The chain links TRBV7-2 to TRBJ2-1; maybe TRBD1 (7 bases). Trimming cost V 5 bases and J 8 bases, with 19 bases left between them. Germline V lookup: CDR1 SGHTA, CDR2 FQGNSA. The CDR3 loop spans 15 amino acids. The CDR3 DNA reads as TGTGCCAGCAGCGCACCGGAACTCAGGGGGGATGAGCAGTTCTTC. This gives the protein CASSAPELRGDEQFF.

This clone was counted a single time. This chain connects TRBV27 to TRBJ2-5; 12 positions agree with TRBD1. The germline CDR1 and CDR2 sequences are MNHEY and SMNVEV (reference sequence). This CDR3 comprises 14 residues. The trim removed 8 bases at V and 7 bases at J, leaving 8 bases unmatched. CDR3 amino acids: CASGSGTGGSTQYF. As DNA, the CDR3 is TGTGCCAGCGGATCCGGGACAGGGGGCTCGACCCAGTACTTC.

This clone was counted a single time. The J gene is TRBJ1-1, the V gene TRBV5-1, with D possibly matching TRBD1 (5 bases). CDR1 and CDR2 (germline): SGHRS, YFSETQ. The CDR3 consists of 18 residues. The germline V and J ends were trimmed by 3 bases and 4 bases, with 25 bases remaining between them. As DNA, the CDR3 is TGCGCCAGCAGCTCCGGTTTTGGGGGGGATGAGTTAGGCACTGAAGCTTTCTTT. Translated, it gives CASSSGFGGDELGTEAFF. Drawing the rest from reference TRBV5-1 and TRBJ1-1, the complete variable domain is KAGVTQTPRYLIKTRGQQVTLSCSPISGHRSVSWYQQTPGQGLQFLFEYFSETQRNKGNFPGRFSGRQFSNSRSEMNVSTLELGDSALYLCASSSGFGGDELGTEAFFGQGTRLTVV.

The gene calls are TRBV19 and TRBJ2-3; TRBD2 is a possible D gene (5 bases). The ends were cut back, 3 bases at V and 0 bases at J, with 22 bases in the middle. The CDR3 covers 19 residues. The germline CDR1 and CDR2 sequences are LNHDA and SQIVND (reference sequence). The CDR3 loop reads CASSIPTEVGKSSTDTQYF. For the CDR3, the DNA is TGTGCCAGTAGTATCCCGACGGAGGTGGGGAAATCTAGCACAGATACGCAGTATTTT.

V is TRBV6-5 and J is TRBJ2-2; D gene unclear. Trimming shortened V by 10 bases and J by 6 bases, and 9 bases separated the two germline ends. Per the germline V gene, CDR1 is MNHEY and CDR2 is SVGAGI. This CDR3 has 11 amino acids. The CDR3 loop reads CATSVAGELFF. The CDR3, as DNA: TGTGCCACCTCGGTAGCCGGGGAGCTGTTTTTT.

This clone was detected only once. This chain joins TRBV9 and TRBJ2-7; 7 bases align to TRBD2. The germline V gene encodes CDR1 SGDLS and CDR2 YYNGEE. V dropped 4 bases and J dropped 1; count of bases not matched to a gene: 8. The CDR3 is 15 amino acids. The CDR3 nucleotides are TGTGCCAGCAGCCCCCGTGGGGGGGATTCCTACGAGCAGTACTTC. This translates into CASSPRGGDSYEQYF.

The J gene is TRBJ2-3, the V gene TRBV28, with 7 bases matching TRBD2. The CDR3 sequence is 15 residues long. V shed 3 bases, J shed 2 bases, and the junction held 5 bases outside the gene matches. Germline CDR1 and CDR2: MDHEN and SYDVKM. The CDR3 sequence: CASSFSREPTDTQYF. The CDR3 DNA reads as TGTGCCAGCAGTTTTTCGCGGGAGCCCACAGATACGCAGTATTTT. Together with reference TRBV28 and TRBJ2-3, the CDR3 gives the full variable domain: DVKVTQSSRYLVKRTGEKVFLECVQDMDHENMFWYRQDPGLGLRLIYFSYDVKMKEKGDIPEGYSVSREKKERFSLILESASTNQTSMYLCASSFSREPTDTQYFGPGTRLTVL.

CDR3 nucleotide sequence: TGTGCCAGCAGCGGGAGTGGTGTCGGGGGTAACACCGGGGAGCTGTTTTTT. It yields the protein CASSGSGVGGNTGELFF. The chain links TRBV9 to TRBJ2-2; possibly TRBD2 for D (6 bases). V shed 3 bases and J shed 2 bases, with 17 bases lying between them. Germline CDR1 is SGDLS and CDR2 is YYNGEE. The CDR3 is made up of 17 amino acids.

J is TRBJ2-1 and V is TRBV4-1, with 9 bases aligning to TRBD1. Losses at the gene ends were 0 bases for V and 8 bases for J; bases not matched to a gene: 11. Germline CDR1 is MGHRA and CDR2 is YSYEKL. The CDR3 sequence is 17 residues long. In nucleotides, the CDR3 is TGCGCCAGCAGCCAAGATGTCTCGGGACAGGGTGACGATGAGCAGTTCTTC. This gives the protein CASSQDVSGQGDDEQFF.

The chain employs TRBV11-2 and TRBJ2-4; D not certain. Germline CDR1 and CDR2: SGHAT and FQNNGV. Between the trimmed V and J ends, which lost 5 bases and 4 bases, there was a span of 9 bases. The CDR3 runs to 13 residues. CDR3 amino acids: CASSPETKNIQYF. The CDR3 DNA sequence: TGTGCCAGCAGCCCTGAAACTAAAAACATTCAGTACTTC. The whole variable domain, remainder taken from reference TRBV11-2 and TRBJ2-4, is EAGVAQSPRYKIIEKRQSVAFWCNPISGHATLYWYQQILGQGPKLLIQFQNNGVVDDSQLPKDRFSAERLKGVDSTLKIQPAKLEDSAVYLCASSPETKNIQYFGAGTRLSVL.

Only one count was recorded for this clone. Here the CDR3 DNA reads TGTGCCGCCGGGGACAGGGGCTACGAGCAGTACTTC. Translation gives CAAGDRGYEQYF. The genes are TRBV2 and TRBJ2-7, with 10 bases lining up with TRBD1. The CDR3 totals 12 residues. The ends lost 11 bases at V and 3 bases at J; junction bases unmatched: 4. The germline V gene encodes CDR1 SNHLY and CDR2 FYNNEI. Variable domain in full (rest from reference TRBV2 and TRBJ2-7): EPEVTQTPSHQVTQMGQEVILRCVPISNHLYFYWYRQILGQKVEFLVSFYNNEISEKSEIFDDQFSVERPDGSNFTLKIRSTKLEDSAMYFCAAGDRGYEQYFGPGTRLTVT.

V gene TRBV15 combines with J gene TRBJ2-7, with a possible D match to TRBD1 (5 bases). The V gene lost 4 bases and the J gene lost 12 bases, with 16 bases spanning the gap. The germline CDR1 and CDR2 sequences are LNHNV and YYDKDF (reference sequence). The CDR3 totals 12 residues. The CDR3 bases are TGTGCCACCAGCATGGGGCAGGTCGACCGGTACGTC. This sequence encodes CATSMGQVDRYV.

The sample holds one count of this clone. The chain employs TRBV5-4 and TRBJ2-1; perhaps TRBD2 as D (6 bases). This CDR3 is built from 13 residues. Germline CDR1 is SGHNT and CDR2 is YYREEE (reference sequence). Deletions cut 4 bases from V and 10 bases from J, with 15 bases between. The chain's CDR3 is CASSAGLLREQFF. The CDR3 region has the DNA TGTGCCAGCAGCGCGGGACTTCTACGCGAGCAGTTCTTC.

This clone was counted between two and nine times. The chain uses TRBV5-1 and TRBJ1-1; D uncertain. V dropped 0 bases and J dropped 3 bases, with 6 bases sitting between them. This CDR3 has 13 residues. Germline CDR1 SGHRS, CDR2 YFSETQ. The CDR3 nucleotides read TGCGCCAGCAGCTTGGGCGGGGACACTGAAGCTTTCTTT. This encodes CASSLGGDTEAFF.

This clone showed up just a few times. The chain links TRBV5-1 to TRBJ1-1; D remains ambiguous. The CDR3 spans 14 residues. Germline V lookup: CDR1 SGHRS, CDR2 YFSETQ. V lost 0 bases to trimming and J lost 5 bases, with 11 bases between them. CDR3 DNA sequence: TGCGCCAGCAGCTTGGGAGGCGGTGGTACTGAAGCTTTCTTT. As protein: CASSLGGGGTEAFF.